This T cell receptor (beta chain) comes out of a study of shared clonotypes between healthy human individuals. For the study at large: Donors were a couple of women and three men aged 18 to 49.

How the authors handled the data: ImmunoSEQ gave junction-only sequences without quality scores, so filtering differed. Measured with immunoSEQ multiplex PCR; TCRdb has only the in-frame clones, and not every one. V, J and clone size are those of that table, while D and trimming were read from the DNA. The sample holds about 580,000 clones, 98% seen once. CD45RO-negative CD8 cells positively selected for CCR7 made up the naive population, which excluded terminally differentiated effector memory CD45RA+ cells. Germline CDR1 is MNHEY and CDR2 is SMNVEV (reference sequence). Trimming took 2 bases from V and 10 from J; bases not matched to a gene: 4. This CDR3 has 13 amino acids.

The sequenced material came from naive CD8+ T cells sorted from blood. This sequence joins TRBV27 and TRBJ2-1; TRBD2 aligns across 8 bases. This TCR came from a man aged 30 to 45 in good health. The CDR3 region has the DNA TGTGCCAGCAGTTTACGGGAGGGCCGGGAGCAGTTCTTC. Translated, it gives CASSLREGREQFF.